The 27 T cell receptor beta chains reported below all come from one sample, sequenced in a study of T cells in Graves' hyperthyroidism and ophthalmopathy. RNA transcripts yielded amplified TCR beta CDR3 regions. During a first-round RT-PCR of the TCR CDR3, the HTBI primer set was used. In TCRdb, the multiplex PCR reads were re-called with MiXCR into one record per CDR3 protein. The repertoire has 300,000 to 400,000 distinct CDR3 sequences, roughly 13% of them found once; the top ten carry about 9.1%. Sequences were obtained from blood. Receptors originate from a young woman with Graves' hyperthyroidism.

Turning to this clonotype: This sequence may be a read error, since a much larger clone differs from it by one base. The chain joins TRBV4-1 to TRBJ2-1; TRBD2 agrees at 13 bases. This CDR3 is 16 amino acids long. After removal of 2 bases from V and 5 bases from J, the junction contained 3 bases not matched to a gene. CDR1 is MGHRA, CDR2 YSYEKL, per germline. CDR3 nucleotide sequence: TGCGCCAGCAGCCAATTAGGGACTAGCGGGAACAATGAGCAGTTCTTC. Translating gives CASSQLGTSGNNEQFF.

The sample holds many counts of this clonotype. The chain carries TRBV18 and TRBJ2-7; D may be TRBD1 (6 bases). The germline V and J ends were trimmed by 5 bases and 5 bases, with 10 bases remaining between them. CDR3 length: 12 residues. Germline lookup yields CDR1 KGHSH and CDR2 LQKENI. This CDR3 is CASSSDRDEQYF. For the CDR3, the DNA is TGTGCCAGCTCATCGGACAGAGACGAGCAGTACTTC.

This clonotype was found many times. This chain joins TRBV6-1 and TRBJ1-6; 7 bases are shared with TRBD1. This CDR3 contains 14 residues. Per the germline V gene, CDR1 is MNHNS and CDR2 is SASEGT. J gave up 10 bases and V 6 bases, and 9 bases lay outside the gene matches. The CDR3 here is CASRGGGSWSPLHF. In nucleotides, the CDR3 is TGTGCCAGCAGGGGAGGGGGCAGCTGGTCACCCCTCCACTTT.

As for this clonotype: A much larger clone differs from this one at a single base, so this may be a read error. The V call is TRBV6-5, the J call TRBJ1-1; possible D gene TRBD1, 5 bases. CDR1 and CDR2 from the germline V gene are MNHEY and SVGAGI. The CDR3 runs 15 residues. The CDR3 protein is CASSYPGGQRTEASF. The DNA of the CDR3 is TGTGCCAGCAGTTACCCGGGAGGACAAAGGACTGAAGCTTCCTTT.

This clonotype was found many times. The chain employs TRBV7-2 and TRBJ1-1, with D unclear. CDR3 length: 15 residues. With 0 bases removed from V and 5 bases from J, the gap between germline ends came to 13 bases. Germline loops: CDR1 SGHTA, CDR2 FQGNSA. DNA for the CDR3: TGTGCCAGCAGCTTAGCCGGGAGTACGAAAACTGAAGCTTTCTTT. This gives the protein CASSLAGSTKTEAFF.

This clonotype has ten or more counts. This sequence joins TRBV13 and TRBJ1-1, with no clear D. The CDR3 is made up of 14 amino acids. V was clipped by 3 bases and J by 1 base, with 9 bases between them. Germline CDR1 is PRHDT and CDR2 is FYEKMQ (reference sequence). The CDR3 here is CASSFITENTEAFF. CDR3 coding DNA: TGTGCCAGCAGCTTCATTACAGAGAACACTGAAGCTTTCTTT.

This chain connects TRBV20-1 to TRBJ2-1, with D possibly matching TRBD1 (6 bases). Germline V lookup: CDR1 DFQATT, CDR2 SNEGSKA (reference sequence). CDR3 length: 14 amino acids. The germline V and J ends were trimmed by 6 bases and 4 bases, with 16 bases remaining between them. The CDR3 DNA sequence: TGCAGTGCCCCTATCACGACAGGATACAATGAGCAGTTCTTC. Encoded protein: CSAPITTGYNEQFF.

This clonotype has a count of ten or more. The chain has TRBV7-2 and TRBJ2-5; no clear D. The CDR3 has 13 residues. The germline CDR1 and CDR2 sequences are SGHTA and FQGNSA. V shed 3 bases and J shed 7 bases, with 12 bases lying between them. DNA for the CDR3: TGTGCCAGCAGCTTTAGCCCGTTGGCGACCCAGTACTTC. Translated, it gives CASSFSPLATQYF.

V usage is TRBV6-1 and J usage is TRBJ2-7, with a weak D call TRBD1 (6 bases). Trimming took 6 bases from V and 4 from J, leaving 16 bases between them. CDR1 MNHNS and CDR2 SASEGT come from the germline V gene. The CDR3 spans 14 residues. The CDR3 loop is CASSPDGGLYEQYF. In DNA, the CDR3 is TGTGCCAGCAGCCCTGATGGGGGCTTGTACGAGCAGTACTTC.

Of note for this clonotype: A single base separates this from a much larger clone, so it may be a read error. The conserved final phenylalanine or tryptophan is absent from the CDR3, which likely points to a read error. V and J are TRBV28 and TRBJ2-6; 7 bases agree with TRBD1. V trimming: 6 bases; J trimming: 0 bases; junction bases outside the gene matches: 8. The CDR3 spans 17 residues. Per germline, CDR1 MDHEN and CDR2 SYDVKM. DNA for the CDR3: TGTGCCAGCAGGCAGACAGGGATCGACTCTGGGGCCAACGTCCTGACTCTC. This encodes CASRQTGIDSGANVLTL.

At least ten counts were recorded for this clonotype. The chain carries TRBV7-9 and TRBJ2-7; 9 bases align to TRBD1. The CDR3 sequence is 16 residues long. Germline loops: CDR1 SEHNR, CDR2 FQNEAQ (reference sequence). Trimming at V came to 5 bases and at J to 1 base, leaving 9 bases not matched to a gene. The CDR3 coding sequence is TGTGCCAGCAGCCCCGATTGGGGACAGGGATCCTACGAGCAGTACTTC. Amino acid sequence: CASSPDWGQGSYEQYF.

This clonotype was detected ten times or more. J is TRBJ1-5 and V is TRBV29-1; D is unresolved. The CDR3 consists of 13 residues. V dropped 7 bases and J dropped 2 bases, with 12 bases sitting between them. Germline V gives CDR1 SQVTM, CDR2 ANQGSEA. CDR3 nucleotide sequence: TGCAGCGCCGCCCTTGGAGGCAATCAGCCCCAGCATTTT. Protein: CSAALGGNQPQHF.

This clonotype was counted many times. The chain carries TRBV6-5 and TRBJ2-7, with 7 bases identical to TRBD2. V lost 4 bases and J lost 0; bases outside the gene matches: 6. Germline assignment: CDR1 MNHEY and CDR2 SVGAGI. The CDR3 runs to 15 residues. This CDR3 reads CASSSSGALSYEQYF. The CDR3 DNA reads TGTGCCAGCAGTTCGAGCGGGGCCCTCTCCTACGAGCAGTACTTC.

The chain carries TRBV4-1 and TRBJ1-2; no clear D gene. Germline CDR1 is MGHRA and CDR2 is YSYEKL. Trimming took off 0 bases at V and 8 bases at J, with 16 bases between the two ends. This CDR3 is 15 amino acids long. The CDR3 spells CASSQDHVGIRGYTF. CDR3 sequence (DNA): TGCGCCAGCAGCCAAGATCATGTGGGCATTCGGGGCTACACCTTC.

This clonotype showed up many times. J is TRBJ1-1 and V is TRBV27, with 7 bases fitting TRBD1. The CDR3 contains 16 residues. With 8 bases clipped from V and 0 bases from J, the junction kept 12 bases outside the gene matches. CDR1 is MNHEY, CDR2 SMNVEV, per germline (reference sequence). The CDR3 region has the DNA TGTGCCAGCTTAGCCAGGGGGAAAGGGATGAACACTGAAGCTTTCTTT. Translation: CASLARGKGMNTEAFF.

This clonotype showed up many times. The genes are TRBV7-9 and TRBJ1-1; D is perhaps TRBD1 (5 bases). Deletions cut 4 bases from V and 10 bases from J, with 16 bases between. The CDR3 length is 13 residues. Germline-derived CDR1 and CDR2 are SEHNR and FQNEAQ (reference sequence). Here the CDR3 reads CASSSGALSGAFF. CDR3 coding DNA: TGTGCCAGCAGCTCCGGGGCTCTTAGCGGAGCTTTCTTT.

This clonotype was counted at least ten times. The chain employs TRBV11-2 and TRBJ1-2, with 10 bases identical to TRBD1. The V gene end was trimmed by 5 bases and the J gene end by 6 bases; junction bases not matched to a gene: 3. CDR1 is SGHAT and CDR2 is FQNNGV in the germline V gene. The CDR3 has 13 amino acids. CDR3: CASSQDRGHGYTF. DNA for the CDR3: TGTGCCAGCAGCCAAGACAGGGGGCATGGCTACACCTTC.

In this sample, this clonotype turned up many times. The chain combines TRBV5-1 with TRBJ2-7; 9 bases align to TRBD2. CDR1 is SGHRS, CDR2 YFSETQ, per germline. The V segment lost 5 bases and the J segment 3 bases; nucleotides outside the gene matches: 3. The CDR3 loop spans 13 amino acids. The CDR3 loop is CASSSAGGYEQYF. The CDR3 coding sequence is TGCGCCAGCAGTTCAGCGGGAGGCTACGAGCAGTACTTC. The entire variable domain, with the rest obtained from reference TRBV5-1 and TRBJ2-7, is as follows: KAGVTQTPRYLIKTRGQQVTLSCSPISGHRSVSWYQQTPGQGLQFLFEYFSETQRNKGNFPGRFSGRQFSNSRSEMNVSTLELGDSALYLCASSSAGGYEQYFGPGTRLTVT.

This clonotype has just a few counts. The J gene is TRBJ2-1, the V gene TRBV5-1; D is undetermined. CDR1 SGHRS and CDR2 YFSETQ come from the germline V gene. The CDR3 contains 16 residues. The V gene lost 0 bases and the J gene lost 0 bases, with 10 bases spanning the gap. As DNA, the CDR3 is TGCGCCAGCAGCTTGGGACTCGCACGCTCCTACAATGAGCAGTTCTTC. Translating gives CASSLGLARSYNEQFF.

This clonotype came up many times. The V gene is TRBV28, the J gene TRBJ1-2; D is ambiguous. The CDR3 runs 12 residues. Trimming took off 5 bases at V and 14 bases at J, with 18 bases between the two ends. Germline CDR1 and CDR2: MDHEN and SYDVKM. This CDR3 reads CASSPLSGDETF. CDR3 sequence (DNA): TGTGCCAGCAGTCCCCTCAGCGGGGATGAAACCTTC.

This clonotype occurred many times. The gene calls are TRBV5-6 and TRBJ2-1; TRBD1 aligns across 7 bases. Germline CDR1 SGHDT, CDR2 YYEEEE. J gave up 9 bases and V 4 bases, and 16 bases lay outside the gene matches. This CDR3 has 16 amino acids. The CDR3 DNA reads as TGTGCCAGCAGCCATGACCCGGACAGGTCCCGTAGTGAGCAGTTCTTC. Protein: CASSHDPDRSRSEQFF. Combining the CDR3 with reference TRBV5-6 and TRBJ2-1 gives the whole variable domain DAGVTQSPTHLIKTRGQQVTLRCSPKSGHDTVSWYQQALGQGPQFIFQYYEEEERQRGNFPDRFSGHQFPNYSSELNVNALLLGDSALYLCASSHDPDRSRSEQFFGPGTRLTVL.

This clonotype was observed at least ten times. The J gene is TRBJ2-3, the V gene TRBV7-8; tentative D call: TRBD2 (5 bases). V lost 7 bases, J lost 0 bases, and 23 bases lay in between. CDR3 length: 18 residues. CDR1 and CDR2 from the germline V gene are SGHVS and FQNEAQ. CDR3 nucleotide sequence: TGTGCCAGCACCCTGTATCCCTGGAGCGGAACTAGCACAGATACGCAGTATTTT. Protein: CASTLYPWSGTSTDTQYF.

The CDR3 region is CASSIEAGAGNTEAFF. The CDR3 region has the DNA TGTGCCAGTAGTATAGAGGCAGGGGCTGGGAACACTGAAGCTTTCTTT. The chain links TRBV19 to TRBJ1-1; maybe TRBD1 (6 bases). Trimming shortened V by 0 bases and J by 1 base, and 12 bases separated the two germline ends. The length of the CDR3 is 16 residues. Germline-derived CDR1 and CDR2 are LNHDA and SQIVND (reference sequence).

J is TRBJ1-2 and V is TRBV9; no definite D call. Germline V lookup: CDR1 SGDLS, CDR2 YYNGEE. This CDR3 has 15 residues. Trimming pared 0 bases from V and 0 bases from J, leaving 9 bases between. CDR3 coding DNA: TGTGCCAGCAGCGTAGAGGGCAGATCTAACTATGGCTACACCTTC. Its translation is CASSVEGRSNYGYTF.

This clonotype came up many times. The chain couples TRBV7-9 to TRBJ2-1; the D gene is possibly TRBD2 (6 bases). V shed 8 bases and J shed 6 bases, with 14 bases lying between them. CDR1 and CDR2 (germline): SEHNR, FQNEAQ (reference sequence). There are 13 residues in the CDR3. CDR3 loop: CASGAGTGNEQFF. The DNA for the CDR3 is TGTGCCAGCGGGGCGGGGACGGGCAATGAGCAGTTCTTC.

This clonotype was detected ten times or more. The rearrangement joins TRBV6-1 to TRBJ1-3; no firm D call. The CDR3 is made up of 15 amino acids. Germline V gene sequence: CDR1 MNHNS, CDR2 SASEGT. V was pared by 5 bases and J by 0 bases, with 11 bases between. The CDR3 reads CASSYENFSGNTIYF. CDR3 sequence (DNA): TGTGCCAGCAGTTATGAGAATTTCTCTGGAAACACCATATATTTT.

This clonotype was observed at least ten times. The chain carries TRBV20-1 and TRBJ2-7, with D uncertain. CDR3 length: 14 residues. The germline CDR1 and CDR2 sequences are DFQATT and SNEGSKA (reference sequence). V was shortened by 6 bases and J by 2 bases, with 17 bases between the two germline ends. This CDR3 reads CSATDPPATYEQYF. The CDR3, as DNA: TGCAGTGCCACCGACCCTCCCGCGACCTACGAGCAGTACTTC.